These 21 T cell receptor beta chains share one sample of origin, sequenced in a study of tumor-infiltrating lymphocytes in oesophageal squamous cell carcinoma. TCRdb itself ran the PCR reads through MiXCR, one entry per CDR3 protein. The sample includes roughly 7,000 distinct CDR3 sequences, about 15% of them seen just once. The material sequenced was blood. These TCRs come from a male donor with esophageal squamous cell carcinoma.

This clonotype is large (0.1 to 1%) within its sample. The chain combines TRBV7-3 with TRBJ2-1; possible D gene TRBD2, 7 bases. Germline CDR1 is SGHTA and CDR2 is FQGTGA. The CDR3 extends over 14 amino acids. Trimming took 5 bases from V and 7 from J, leaving 15 bases between them. CDR3 sequence reads: CASSPARGANEQFF. As DNA, the CDR3 is TGTGCCAGCAGCCCCGCCCGGGGGGCTAATGAGCAGTTCTTC.

The table lists this clonotype with a few counts. The genes are TRBV19 and TRBJ1-2, with D tentatively TRBD1 (5 bases). Deletions cut 10 bases from V and 3 bases from J, with 12 bases between. Germline assignment: CDR1 LNHDA and CDR2 SQIVND (reference sequence). The CDR3 loop spans 12 amino acids. CDR3 nucleotides: TGTGCCAAAAGCCCCAGGGACTATGGCTACACCTTC. As protein: CAKSPRDYGYTF.

This clonotype was detected many times. The J gene is TRBJ1-5, the V gene TRBV5-3, with 7 bases aligning to TRBD1. TRBV5-3 counts as an open reading frame of uncertain function. This CDR3 is 14 amino acids long. After removal of 5 bases from V and 3 bases from J, the junction contained 5 bases not matched to a gene. The CDR3 reads CARRRDSYNQPQHF. CDR3 coding DNA: TGTGCCAGAAGAAGGGACAGTTACAATCAGCCCCAGCATTTT.

A remark on this clonotype: The CDR3 end shows no conserved phenylalanine or tryptophan, and so a read error is likely. The DNA is omitted, as the CDR3 cannot be located on it reliably, and the CDR3 follows TCRdb's listing. The rearrangement joins TRBV7-4 to TRBJ2-3; TRBD1 was called by the table and not checked on the DNA. The germline V gene has CDR1 SGHVT and CDR2 SQSDAQ. The CDR3 length equals 17 residues, ends included. The CDR3 sequence: CASSLGATGLNEQFFGP.

By proportion, this clonotype is medium-sized. This sequence joins TRBV6-1 and TRBJ1-1; D is unresolved. CDR3 length: 14 residues. CDR1 and CDR2 (germline): MNHNS, SASEGT. Trimming stripped 5 bases from V and 0 bases from J, with 10 bases between. The CDR3 is CASSLGGLNTEAFF. The CDR3 DNA reads as TGTGCCAGCAGTCTCGGCGGACTGAACACTGAAGCTTTCTTT.

In its sample, this clonotype was seen many times. This chain joins TRBV28 and TRBJ1-1; tentative D call: TRBD1 (6 bases). Deletions cut 1 base from V and 11 bases from J, with 17 bases between. The CDR3 has 14 amino acids. CDR1 is MDHEN, CDR2 SYDVKM, per germline. The CDR3 sequence: CASSLSYRARWAFF. The CDR3 nucleotides are TGTGCCAGCAGTTTATCCTACAGGGCAAGGTGGGCTTTCTTT.

In regard to this clonotype: This could be a read error, since a much larger clone is one nucleotide away. This sequence joins TRBV18 and TRBJ2-7; D is possibly TRBD1 (6 bases). Matching the DNA end better, TRBJ2-5 makes the J call doubtful. The CDR3 has 16 residues. Per germline, CDR1 KGHSH and CDR2 LQKENI. CDR3 sequence reads: CASSPPPGTSQETQYF. CDR3 sequence (DNA): TGTGCCAGCTCACCACCTCCAGGGACAAGCCAAGAGACCCAGTACTTC.

This clonotype is medium-sized by share. V is TRBV28 and J is TRBJ2-3; no definite D call. V was clipped by 4 bases and J by 2 bases, with 16 bases between them. The length of the CDR3 is 16 residues. CDR1 MDHEN and CDR2 SYDVKM come from the germline V gene. The CDR3, as DNA: TGTGCCAGCAGTTCCAGACTCAAATCGGACACAGATACGCAGTATTTT. This translates into CASSSRLKSDTDTQYF. Filled out from reference TRBV28 and TRBJ2-3, the complete variable domain reads DVKVTQSSRYLVKRTGEKVFLECVQDMDHENMFWYRQDPGLGLRLIYFSYDVKMKEKGDIPEGYSVSREKKERFSLILESASTNQTSMYLCASSSRLKSDTDTQYFGPGTRLTVL.

This rearrangement joins TRBV7-6 to TRBJ2-4, with D possibly TRBD2 on 5 matching bases. CDR1 and CDR2 (germline): SGHVS, FNYEAQ. Trimming cost V 5 bases and J 14 bases, with 22 bases left between them. The CDR3 loop spans 14 amino acids. CDR3 region: CASSGTERDDEEYF. The CDR3 coding sequence is TGTGCCAGCAGCGGCACTGAGAGGGATGACGAGGAGTACTTC. Full variable domain (remainder filled in from reference TRBV7-6 and TRBJ2-4): GAGVSQSPRYKVTKRGQDVALRCDPISGHVSLYWYRQALGQGPEFLTYFNYEAQQDKSGLPNDRFSAERPEGSISTLTIQRTEQRDSAMYRCASSGTERDDEEYFGAGTRLSVL.

There are many counts of this clonotype. This chain joins TRBV19 and TRBJ1-2, with no clear D. Per the germline V gene, CDR1 is LNHDA and CDR2 is SQIVND (reference sequence). V was pared by 3 bases and J by 5 bases, with 10 bases between. The CDR3 has 13 residues. The DNA of the CDR3 is TGTGCCAGTAGTATTAGTCCACCGTATGGCTACACCTTC. Its protein is CASSISPPYGYTF.

Ten or more counts support this clonotype. The chain uses TRBV7-9 and TRBJ1-2; D unresolved. The germline V gene has CDR1 SEHNR and CDR2 FQNEAQ (reference sequence). The germline V and J ends were trimmed by 6 bases and 4 bases, with 18 bases remaining between them. The CDR3 runs to 15 residues. Here the CDR3 reads CASSSALRVGYGYTF. The CDR3 bases are TGTGCCAGCAGTTCGGCCCTGAGGGTAGGCTATGGCTACACCTTC.

Concerning this clonotype itself: A much larger clone is a single base away; this may be a read error. The V and J genes are TRBV27 and TRBJ2-5, with D maybe TRBD2 (5 bases). The J call may be wrong; the DNA end is better matched by TRBJ2-1. The CDR3 has 14 amino acids. Per germline, CDR1 MNHEY and CDR2 SMNVEV (reference sequence). CDR3 amino acids: CASSPDSLSYEQFF. CDR3 in DNA: TGTGCCAGCAGTCCGGACTCCTTATCCTACGAGCAGTTCTTC.

This clonotype is deemed medium-sized. One base away lies a much larger clone, so this may be a sequencing read error. This chain connects TRBV7-2 to TRBJ2-7; the match to TRBD2 covers 7 bases. This CDR3 has 13 amino acids. Germline V gives CDR1 SGHTA, CDR2 FQGNSA. V lost 8 bases, J lost 7 bases, and 11 bases stayed unmatched. CDR3 coding DNA: TGTGCCAGCTGGCGGGGAGGGTTCAATGAGCAGTACTTC. The encoded protein is CASWRGGFNEQYF.

As concerns this clonotype: One junction end disagrees with the germline gene, perhaps due to a read error. The chain uses TRBV19 and TRBJ2-5, with D unresolved. The CDR3 is made up of 12 amino acids. CDR1 is LNHDA and CDR2 is SQIVND in the germline V gene (reference sequence). CDR3 DNA sequence: TGTGCCAGTAGGATAGGGTTGTACGGGCAGTACTTC. This codes for CASRIGLYGQYF.

This clonotype was observed a handful of times. The CDR3 here is CSAKSGTENSPLHF. The CDR3 region has the DNA TGCAGTGCTAAATCCGGGACAGAAAATTCACCCCTCCACTTT. The chain uses TRBV20-1 and TRBJ1-6, with 7 bases matching TRBD1. This CDR3 has 14 amino acids. V lost 4 bases to trimming and J lost 7 bases; unmatched junction nucleotides: 7. CDR1 and CDR2 (germline): DFQATT, SNEGSKA (reference sequence).

The chain uses TRBV19 and TRBJ2-2, with D perhaps matching TRBD1 or TRBD2 (5 bases each). Germline lookup yields CDR1 LNHDA and CDR2 SQIVND (reference sequence). V lost 2 bases and J 4 bases, leaving 14 bases between the germline ends. This CDR3 region has 16 residues. This CDR3 is CASSIKGSRGTGELFF. The CDR3 DNA reads TGTGCCAGTAGTATAAAGGGGAGTCGCGGCACCGGGGAGCTGTTTTTT.

By proportion, this clonotype is medium-sized (0.01 to 0.1%). One junction end disagrees with the germline gene, perhaps due to a read error. This chain links TRBV7-2 with TRBJ2-7, with D possibly matching TRBD1 (6 bases). Germline CDR1 and CDR2: SGHTA and FQGNSA. This CDR3 contains 12 residues. CDR3 residues: CASSLRGWSLHF. CDR3 DNA: TGTGCCAGCAGCTTAAGGGGGTGGTCCCTCCACTTC. Together with reference TRBV7-2 and TRBJ2-7, the CDR3 gives the full variable domain: GAGVSQSPSNKVTEKGKDVELRCDPISGHTALYWYRQSLGQGLEFLIYFQGNSAPDKSGLPSDRFSAERTGGSVSTLTIQRTQQEDSAVYLCASSLRGWSLHFGPGTRLTVT.

Remarks on this clonotype: At one end, the junction sequence differs from germline, possibly due to a read error. The chain has TRBV6-1 and TRBJ2-1; 7 bases fit TRBD1. The length of the CDR3 is 16 residues. CDR1 and CDR2 (germline): MNHNS, SASEGT. CDR3 protein: CASSDSWTGDTGELYF. The CDR3 DNA is TGTGCCAGCAGTGACTCCTGGACAGGAGACACCGGGGAGCTGTACTTC.

This clonotype is large (0.1 to 1%) within its sample. The J gene is TRBJ2-5, the V gene TRBV7-2; perhaps TRBD1 as D (5 bases). CDR1 and CDR2 (germline): SGHTA, FQGNSA. This CDR3 is built from 16 residues. V lost 0 bases and J 4 bases, leaving 15 bases between the germline ends. The CDR3 reads CASSLAGVGVGETQYF. The CDR3 DNA follows: TGTGCCAGCAGCTTAGCAGGGGTCGGTGTTGGAGAGACCCAGTACTTC.

This clonotype was observed at least ten times. This chain connects TRBV27 to TRBJ2-3; TRBD2 matches 9 bases. With the DNA end fitting TRBJ2-7 better, the J assignment may be wrong. The CDR3 is 14 residues long. Germline CDR1 MNHEY, CDR2 SMNVEV (reference sequence). The CDR3: CASVSGGNYNEQYF. In DNA, the CDR3 is TGTGCCAGCGTAAGCGGGGGGAATTACAATGAGCAGTACTTC.

Many counts were recorded for this clonotype. Given a much more abundant clone one base away, this may be a read error. The genes are TRBV7-7 and TRBJ2-7; D not resolved. This CDR3 contains 13 residues. Germline CDR1 reads SSHAT; CDR2 reads FNYEAQ (reference sequence). CDR3 DNA: TGTGCTAGCAGCCTCCAACCCTACAATGAGCAGTACTTC. This gives the protein CASSLQPYNEQYF.